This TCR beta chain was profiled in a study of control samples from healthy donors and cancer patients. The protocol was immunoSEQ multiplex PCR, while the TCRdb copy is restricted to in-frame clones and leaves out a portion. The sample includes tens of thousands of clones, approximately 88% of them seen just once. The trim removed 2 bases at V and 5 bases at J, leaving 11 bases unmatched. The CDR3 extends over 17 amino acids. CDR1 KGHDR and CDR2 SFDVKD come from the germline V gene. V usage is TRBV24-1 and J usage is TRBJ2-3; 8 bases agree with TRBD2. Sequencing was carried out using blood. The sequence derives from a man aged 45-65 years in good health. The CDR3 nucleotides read TGTGCCACCAGTGATTCCCAAAGCGGGAGAAGGGGAGATACGCAGTATTTT. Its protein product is CATSDSQSGRRGDTQYF.